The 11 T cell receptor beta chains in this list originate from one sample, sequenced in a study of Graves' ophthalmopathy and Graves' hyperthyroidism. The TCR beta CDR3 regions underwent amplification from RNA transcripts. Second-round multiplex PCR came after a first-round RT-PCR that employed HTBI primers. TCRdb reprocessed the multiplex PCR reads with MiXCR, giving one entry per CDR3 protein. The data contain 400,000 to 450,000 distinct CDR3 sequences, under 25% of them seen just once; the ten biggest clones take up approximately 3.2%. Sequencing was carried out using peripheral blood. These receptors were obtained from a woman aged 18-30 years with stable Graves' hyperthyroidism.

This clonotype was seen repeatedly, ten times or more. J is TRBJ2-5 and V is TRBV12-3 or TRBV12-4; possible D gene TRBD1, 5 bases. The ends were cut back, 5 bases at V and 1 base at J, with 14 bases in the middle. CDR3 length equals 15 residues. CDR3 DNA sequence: TGTGCCAGCAGTCCCCTCCGGACACCCCAAGAGACCCAGTACTTC. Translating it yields CASSPLRTPQETQYF.

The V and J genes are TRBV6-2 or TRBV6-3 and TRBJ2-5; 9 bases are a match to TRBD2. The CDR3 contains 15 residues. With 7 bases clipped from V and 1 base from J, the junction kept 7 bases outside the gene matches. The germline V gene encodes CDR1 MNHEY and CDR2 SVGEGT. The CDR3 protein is CASIPTSGLQETQYF. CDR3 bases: TGTGCCAGCATTCCGACTAGCGGTCTCCAAGAGACCCAGTACTTC.

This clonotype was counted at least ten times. The DNA for the CDR3 is TGTGCCAGCAGTTACGGGACGCCCTGGGGCAATCAGCCCCAGCATTTT. As protein: CASSYGTPWGNQPQHF. The chain recombines TRBV6-2 or TRBV6-3 with TRBJ1-5; D possibly corresponds to TRBD1 (5 bases). The V end lost 2 bases, the J end lost 2 bases, and 13 bases lay between the germline ends. This CDR3 is 16 amino acids long. CDR1 is MNHEY and CDR2 is SVGEGT in the germline V gene.

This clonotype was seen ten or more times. The CDR3 protein is CASSLDGTGDYGYTF. The CDR3 DNA reads as TGCGCCAGCAGCTTGGATGGGACAGGAGATTATGGCTACACCTTC. The chain links TRBV5-1 to TRBJ1-2, with TRBD1 matching 8 bases. J was trimmed by 5 bases and V by 0 bases; bases with no gene match: 6. In germline, CDR1 is SGHRS, CDR2 YFSETQ. This CDR3 is built from 15 residues.

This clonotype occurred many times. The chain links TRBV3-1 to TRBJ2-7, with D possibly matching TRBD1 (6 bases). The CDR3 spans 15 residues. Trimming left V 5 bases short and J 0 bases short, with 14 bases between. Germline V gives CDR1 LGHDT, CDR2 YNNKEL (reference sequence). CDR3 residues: CASSFSYRASYEQYF. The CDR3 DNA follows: TGTGCCAGCAGCTTCTCGTACAGGGCCTCCTACGAGCAGTACTTC.

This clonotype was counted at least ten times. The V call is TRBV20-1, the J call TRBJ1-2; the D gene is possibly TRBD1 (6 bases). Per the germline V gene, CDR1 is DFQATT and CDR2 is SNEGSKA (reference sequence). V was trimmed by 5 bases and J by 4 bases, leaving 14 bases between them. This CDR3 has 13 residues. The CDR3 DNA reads TGCAGTGCTGCACAGGGACGCGGCTATGGCTACACCTTC. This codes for CSAAQGRGYGYTF.

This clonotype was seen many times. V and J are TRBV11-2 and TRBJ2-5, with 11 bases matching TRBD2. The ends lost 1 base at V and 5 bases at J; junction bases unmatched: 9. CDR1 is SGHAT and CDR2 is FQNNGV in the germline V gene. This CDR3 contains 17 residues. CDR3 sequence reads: CASSLGTLAGGGETQYF. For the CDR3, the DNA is TGTGCCAGCAGCTTAGGAACGCTAGCGGGAGGCGGCGAGACCCAGTACTTC.

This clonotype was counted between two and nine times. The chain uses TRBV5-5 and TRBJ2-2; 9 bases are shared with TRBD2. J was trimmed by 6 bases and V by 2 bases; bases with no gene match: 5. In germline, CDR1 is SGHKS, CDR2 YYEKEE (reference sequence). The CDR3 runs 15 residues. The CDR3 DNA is TGTGCCAGCAGCTTTAGCGGGGGTGAAGCCGGGGAGCTGTTTTTT. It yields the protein CASSFSGGEAGELFF.

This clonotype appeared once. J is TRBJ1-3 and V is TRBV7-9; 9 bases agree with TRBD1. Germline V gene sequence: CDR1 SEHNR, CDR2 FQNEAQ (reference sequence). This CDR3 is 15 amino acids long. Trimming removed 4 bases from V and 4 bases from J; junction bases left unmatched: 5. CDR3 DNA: TGTGCCAGCAGCTCACAGGGGGCGCGGGGAAACACCATATATTTT. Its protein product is CASSSQGARGNTIYF.

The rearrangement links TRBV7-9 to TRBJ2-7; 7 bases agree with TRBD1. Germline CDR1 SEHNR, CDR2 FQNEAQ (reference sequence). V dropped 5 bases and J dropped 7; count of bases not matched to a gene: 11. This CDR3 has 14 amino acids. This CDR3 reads CASSASIRDSEQYF. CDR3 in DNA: TGTGCCAGCAGCGCATCCATCCGGGACAGTGAGCAGTACTTC.

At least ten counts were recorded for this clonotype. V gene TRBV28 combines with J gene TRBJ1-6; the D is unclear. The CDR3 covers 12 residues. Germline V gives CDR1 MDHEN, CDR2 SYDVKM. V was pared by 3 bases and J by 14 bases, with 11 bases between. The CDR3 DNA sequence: TGTGCCAGCAGTTTTGAGGCGCAATCCCTCCACTTT. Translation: CASSFEAQSLHF.